These 32 T cell receptor beta chains originate from one sample sequenced in a study of breast tumors, draining lymph nodes, adjacent tissues. Samples came from axillary lymph nodes draining the breast cancer. TCRdb fed the multiplex PCR reads into MiXCR, producing one record per CDR3 protein. The sample includes roughly 80,000 distinct CDR3 sequences, roughly a fifth of them seen just once. The material sequenced was axillary lymph node tissue. The receptors shown here come from a female donor with breast cancer. Some clones in this sample may be carry-over from other donors' samples.

The rearrangement uses TRBV6-2 or TRBV6-3 and TRBJ2-1; D is possibly TRBD1 or TRBD2 (5 bases each). Germline values: CDR1 MNHEY, CDR2 SVGEGT. The ends were cut back, 2 bases at V and 8 bases at J, with 16 bases in the middle. The length of the CDR3 is 15 residues. CDR3 nucleotide sequence: TGTGCCAGCAGTTACCGACCCCCACGGGGCGATGAGCAGTTCTTC. Amino acid sequence: CASSYRPPRGDEQFF.

This clonotype was recorded many times. This chain uses TRBV2 with TRBJ2-2, with TRBD2 matching 7 bases. V shed 1 base, J shed 2 bases, and the junction held 4 bases outside the gene matches. The CDR3 runs to 16 residues. The germline gives CDR1 SNHLY, CDR2 FYNNEI. CDR3 in amino acids: CASSEVSAGNTGELFF. CDR3 nucleotide sequence: TGTGCCAGCAGTGAAGTTTCAGCGGGAAACACCGGGGAGCTGTTTTTT.

This clonotype has a count of ten or more. V is TRBV5-6 and J is TRBJ2-2; unclear D gene. Germline V gene lookup returns CDR1 SGHDT and CDR2 YYEEEE. Trimming removed 0 bases from V and 0 bases from J, with 15 bases in between. This CDR3 comprises 18 residues. The chain's CDR3 is CASSLGPLDATNTGELFF. In nucleotides, the CDR3 is TGTGCCAGCAGCTTGGGCCCACTCGATGCCACGAACACCGGGGAGCTGTTTTTT.

At least ten counts were recorded for this clonotype. The chain is built from TRBV6-2 or TRBV6-3 and TRBJ2-1; D gene uncertain. The germline CDR1 and CDR2 sequences are MNHEY and SVGEGT. V lost 7 bases and J lost 0, with 7 bases in between. This CDR3 contains 13 residues. The CDR3 coding sequence is TGTGCCAGCATGGCAGGCTCCTACAATGAGCAGTTCTTC. Its translation is CASMAGSYNEQFF.

The chain uses TRBV3-1 and TRBJ2-1, with 10 bases identical to TRBD1. V dropped 4 bases and J dropped 4; count of bases not matched to a gene: 4. CDR1 is LGHDT and CDR2 is YNNKEL in the germline V gene (reference sequence). This CDR3 has 15 amino acids. The CDR3 bases are TGTGCCAGCAGCCCTGGACAGGGGGGATACAATGAGCAGTTCTTC. Translating gives CASSPGQGGYNEQFF.

V is TRBV19 and J is TRBJ2-1; the match to TRBD2 covers 8 bases. The CDR3 has 19 amino acids. J lost 5 bases, V lost 3 bases, and 18 bases had no gene match. Germline values: CDR1 LNHDA, CDR2 SQIVND (reference sequence). CDR3 sequence: CASSILSPGAGGGNNEQFF. In DNA, the CDR3 is TGTGCCAGTAGTATTTTATCCCCGGGGGCGGGAGGAGGCAACAATGAGCAGTTCTTC.

This clonotype was detected many times. The V call is TRBV29-1, the J call TRBJ2-5; tentative D call: TRBD2 (7 bases). Germline lookup yields CDR1 SQVTM and CDR2 ANQGSEA. The CDR3 sequence is 13 residues long. V lost 6 bases and J lost 5, with 16 bases in between. CDR3 bases: TGCAGCGTGGGGGGGCAGCCCCAGGAGACCCAGTACTTC. It yields the protein CSVGGQPQETQYF.

This clonotype was counted at least ten times. The chain is built from TRBV5-5 and TRBJ1-3; D is possibly TRBD1 (5 bases). Trimming shortened V by 7 bases and J by 0 bases, and 14 bases separated the two germline ends. The CDR3 sequence is 15 residues long. Germline V gene data show CDR1 as SGHKS and CDR2 as YYEKEE (reference sequence). The CDR3 DNA is TGTGCCAGCGGGTGGGACCTGAGCTCTGGAAACACCATATATTTT. Its translation is CASGWDLSSGNTIYF. The whole variable domain, remainder taken from reference TRBV5-5 and TRBJ1-3, is DAGVTQSPTHLIKTRGQQVTLRCSPISGHKSVSWYQQVLGQGPQFIFQYYEKEERGRGNFPDRFSARQFPNYSSELNVNALLLGDSALYLCASGWDLSSGNTIYFGEGSWLTVV.

This clonotype was counted many times. The chain uses TRBV20-1 and TRBJ2-7; 9 bases map to TRBD2. V trimming: 3 bases; J trimming: 4 bases; junction bases outside the gene matches: 4. CDR1 and CDR2 from the germline V gene are DFQATT and SNEGSKA (reference sequence). The CDR3 runs to 13 residues. The CDR3 region is CSASSGRMYEQYF. In nucleotides, the CDR3 is TGCAGTGCTAGTAGCGGGAGAATGTACGAGCAGTACTTC.

This clonotype was seen a few times. The junction shows a germline mismatch at one end, possibly a read error. The rearrangement joins TRBV6-2 or TRBV6-3 to TRBJ2-1; 7 bases agree with TRBD1. The CDR3 contains 19 residues. Per germline, CDR1 MNHEY and CDR2 SVGEGT. This chain's CDR3 is CASSPYRGRKKSSYNEQFF. The CDR3 DNA is TGTGCTAGCAGTCCTTACAGGGGACGAAAAAAGAGCTCCTACAATGAGCAGTTCTTC.

The rearrangement joins TRBV5-5 to TRBJ2-7; D not certain. The CDR3 runs to 13 residues. The V end lost 2 bases, the J end lost 2 bases, and 8 bases lay between the germline ends. Germline V gene data show CDR1 as SGHKS and CDR2 as YYEKEE (reference sequence). The CDR3, as DNA: TGTGCCAGCAGCTTTGGAAGGGCCTACGAGCAGTACTTC. Its translation: CASSFGRAYEQYF.

For this clonotype: This sequence may be a read error, since a much larger clone differs from it by one base. The CDR3 ends on some other residue instead of the conserved phenylalanine or tryptophan, so this is likely a read error. This chain connects TRBV6-1 to TRBJ2-5; D is uncertain. V lost 7 bases and J 5 bases, leaving 8 bases between the germline ends. The germline V gene has CDR1 MNHNS and CDR2 SASEGT. CDR3 length: 11 residues. This CDR3 is CASKAVETQYY. The CDR3 DNA follows: TGTGCCAGCAAGGCCGTGGAGACCCAGTACTAC.

This clonotype was picked up many times. The chain employs TRBV7-9 and TRBJ2-1; 8 bases fit TRBD2. Germline values: CDR1 SEHNR, CDR2 FQNEAQ (reference sequence). The CDR3 loop spans 15 amino acids. V shed 6 bases, J shed 2 bases, and the junction held 6 bases outside the gene matches. The CDR3 coding sequence is TGTGCCAGCAGGTATCGGGGGGGACCCTACAATGAGCAGTTCTTC. Translating gives CASRYRGGPYNEQFF.

The rearrangement links TRBV4-2 to TRBJ2-1; the match to TRBD2 covers 7 bases. With 1 base clipped from V and 6 bases from J, the junction kept 9 bases outside the gene matches. This CDR3 is built from 16 residues. The germline gives CDR1 LGHNA, CDR2 YNFKEQ. The CDR3 sequence is CASSQGGRERGNEQFF. In nucleotides, the CDR3 is TGTGCCAGCAGCCAAGGGGGGAGGGAGCGGGGCAATGAGCAGTTCTTC.

In the case of this clonotype: It may be a read error: a sequence one base away is much more abundant. This chain uses TRBV6-5 with TRBJ1-3, with TRBD1 matching over 8 bases. From germline, CDR1 is MNHEY and CDR2 SVGAGI. The CDR3 extends over 15 amino acids. CDR3 loop: CASSYLGQGGNSIYF. The CDR3 nucleotides read TGTGCCAGCAGTTACTTAGGACAGGGTGGAAACTCCATATATTTT.

This clonotype was detected ten times or more. For the CDR3, the DNA is TGTGCCAGCAGCGGGCCCGGGGGCCGCACAGATACGCAGTATTTT. Its translation: CASSGPGGRTDTQYF. This rearrangement joins TRBV9 to TRBJ2-3; D tentatively fits TRBD1 or TRBD2 (6 bases each). The germline V gene has CDR1 SGDLS and CDR2 YYNGEE. V was clipped by 3 bases and J by 1 base, with 12 bases between them. The CDR3 is 15 amino acids.

The chain has TRBV6-5 and TRBJ1-5, with D possibly TRBD1 on 5 matching bases. This CDR3 contains 14 residues. Trimming stripped 0 bases from V and 11 bases from J, with 14 bases between. Looked up from germline, CDR1 is MNHEY and CDR2 is SVGAGI. The CDR3 loop reads CASSYSMGEQSQHF. For the CDR3, the DNA is TGTGCCAGCAGTTACTCGATGGGGGAACAATCCCAGCATTTT.

This clonotype was seen repeatedly, ten times or more. The chain couples TRBV7-2 to TRBJ2-2; TRBD2 agrees at 12 bases. Trimming removed 4 bases from V and 5 bases from J; junction bases left unmatched: 5. The CDR3 consists of 16 residues. The germline V gene has CDR1 SGHTA and CDR2 FQGNSA. The CDR3: CASSSRTSGATGELFF. DNA of the CDR3: TGTGCCAGCAGCTCCCGGACTAGCGGGGCAACCGGGGAGCTGTTTTTT.

This clonotype occurred a few times. This chain joins TRBV4-3 and TRBJ2-1; 13 positions agree with TRBD2. Germline V gene lookup returns CDR1 LGHNA and CDR2 YSLEER. The ends lost 3 bases at V and 12 bases at J; junction bases unmatched: 11. CDR3 length: 16 amino acids. Here the CDR3 reads CASSHPGTSGNLVQFF. The CDR3 region has the DNA TGCGCCAGCAGCCATCCCGGGACTAGCGGGAATTTAGTGCAGTTCTTC.

This clonotype was seen a handful of times. The rearrangement uses TRBV28 and TRBJ1-2, with TRBD1 matching 8 bases. CDR1 is MDHEN and CDR2 is SYDVKM in the germline V gene. CDR3 length: 16 residues. V lost 3 bases and J lost 4; bases outside the gene matches: 10. In DNA form, the CDR3 reads TGTGCCAGCAGTTTGAGTGGTGGACAGGGAAGCTATGGCTACACCTTC. Its protein is CASSLSGGQGSYGYTF.

This clonotype has only a few counts. The chain uses TRBV27 and TRBJ2-7; D is possibly TRBD1 or TRBD2 (5 bases each). The germline CDR1 and CDR2 sequences are MNHEY and SMNVEV (reference sequence). V lost 7 bases to trimming and J lost 3 bases, with 16 bases between them. The CDR3 contains 14 residues. CDR3 amino acids: CASNPRGRVYEQYF. The CDR3 nucleotides are TGTGCCAGCAACCCCCGGGGCAGGGTCTACGAGCAGTACTTC.

The V and J genes are TRBV18 and TRBJ1-6; TRBD1 matches at 7 bases. In germline, CDR1 is KGHSH, CDR2 LQKENI. After removal of 5 bases from V and 7 bases from J, the junction contained 5 bases not matched to a gene. CDR3 length: 14 amino acids. The CDR3 sequence is CASSSGQRNSPLHF. The DNA of the CDR3 is TGTGCCAGCTCATCGGGACAGCGGAATTCACCCCTCCACTTT.

This clonotype appeared many times. J is TRBJ2-7 and V is TRBV4-2, with D perhaps TRBD1 (5 bases). Per germline, CDR1 LGHNA and CDR2 YNFKEQ. The V gene lost 0 bases and the J gene lost 2 bases, with 14 bases spanning the gap. The length of the CDR3 is 16 residues. For the CDR3, the DNA is TGTGCCAGCAGCCAAGAGGGCCAGGGAACGACCTACGAGCAGTACTTC. Protein sequence: CASSQEGQGTTYEQYF.

The chain recombines TRBV19 with TRBJ2-4, with 11 nucleotides matching TRBD1. CDR1 is LNHDA and CDR2 is SQIVND in the germline V gene (reference sequence). V dropped 6 bases and J dropped 6; count of bases not matched to a gene: 1. The CDR3 has 13 residues. CDR3 DNA: TGTGCCAGTAGGGGGACAGGGGGAAACATTCAGTACTTC. Amino acids: CASRGTGGNIQYF.

This clonotype was seen repeatedly, ten times or more. This sequence joins TRBV12-3 or TRBV12-4 and TRBJ2-2; D is tentatively TRBD1 or TRBD2 (5 bases each). The V end lost 5 bases, the J end lost 5 bases, and 18 bases lay between the germline ends. The CDR3 consists of 16 residues. CDR3: CASSPDFVGRTGELFF. CDR3 nucleotide sequence: TGTGCCAGCAGTCCCGATTTTGTGGGACGGACCGGGGAGCTGTTTTTT.

At least ten counts were recorded for this clonotype. The V gene is TRBV10-3, the J gene TRBJ2-5, with 10 bases lining up with TRBD2. Germline CDR1 ENHRY, CDR2 SYGVKD. V dropped 0 bases and J dropped 9; count of bases not matched to a gene: 7. This CDR3 has 15 amino acids. The CDR3 sequence: CAISESTASGSPQYF. CDR3 in DNA: TGTGCCATCAGTGAGTCGACGGCTAGCGGGAGCCCCCAGTACTTC.

This chain uses TRBV4-1 with TRBJ2-4; D perhaps matches TRBD2 (6 bases). Germline values: CDR1 MGHRA, CDR2 YSYEKL. The CDR3 is made up of 14 amino acids. V lost 3 bases and J 5 bases, leaving 11 bases between the germline ends. The CDR3 nucleotides are TGCGCCAGCAGCCAGACTAGTAGCCAAAACATTCAGTACTTC. Translated, it gives CASSQTSSQNIQYF.

This clonotype was counted a few times. The J gene is TRBJ2-1, the V gene TRBV11-3; maybe TRBD2 (10 bases). The CDR3 contains 20 residues. Germline V lookup: CDR1 SGHNT, CDR2 YENEEA. The V gene lost 4 bases and the J gene lost 6 bases, with 31 bases spanning the gap. DNA for the CDR3: TGTGCCAGCAGCTCAGCCGGGACAGGGTATGGGACTAGCGAAACCAATGAGCAGTTCTTC. It yields the protein CASSSAGTGYGTSETNEQFF.

This clonotype showed up many times. The V and J genes are TRBV10-2 and TRBJ2-3, with D perhaps matching TRBD2 (6 bases). Germline values: CDR1 WSHSY, CDR2 SAAADI. The length of the CDR3 is 13 residues. Trimming cost V 8 bases and J 1 base, with 10 bases left between them. The CDR3 DNA reads TGCGCCAGCCACATAGCGGGCACAGATACGCAGTATTTT. Its translation: CASHIAGTDTQYF.

This clonotype was seen repeatedly, ten times or more. The J gene is TRBJ2-3, the V gene TRBV7-3; 10 bases are a match to TRBD1. CDR3 length: 14 residues. The V gene's germline CDR1 is SGHTA and CDR2 FQGTGA. J lost 7 bases, V lost 4 bases, and 5 bases had no gene match. The CDR3 coding sequence is TGTGCCAGCAGCTCCGGGACAGGGGACTATACGCAGTATTTT. Encoded protein: CASSSGTGDYTQYF. Variable domain in full (rest from reference TRBV7-3 and TRBJ2-3): GAGVSQTPSNKVTEKGKYVELRCDPISGHTALYWYRQSLGQGPEFLIYFQGTGAADDSGLPNDRFFAVRPEGSVSTLKIQRTERGDSAVYLCASSSGTGDYTQYFGPGTRLTVL.

This clonotype was recorded at least ten times. The J gene is TRBJ2-7, the V gene TRBV5-1; D unclear. CDR3 size: 15 residues. The V end lost 0 bases, the J end lost 2 bases, and 12 bases lay between the germline ends. Per germline, CDR1 SGHRS and CDR2 YFSETQ. The CDR3 here is CASSLAGQDPYEQYF. The CDR3 DNA follows: TGCGCCAGCAGCTTGGCCGGGCAGGACCCCTACGAGCAGTACTTC.

This clonotype has at least ten counts. This chain links TRBV20-1 with TRBJ1-5; 7 bases are a match to TRBD1. The CDR3 spans 11 residues. Germline CDR1 DFQATT, CDR2 SNEGSKA (reference sequence). V shed 5 bases and J 9 bases; nucleotides not matched to a gene: 4. CDR3 sequence: CSALQGPPQHF. DNA for the CDR3: TGCAGTGCTCTACAGGGGCCGCCCCAGCATTTT.